This T cell receptor (beta chain) was obtained from a study of blood T cell repertoires in COVID-19. Study overall: From the United States, Italy and Spain came samples of acute and convalescent COVID-19. In each case, the material was cDNA or gDNA derived from T cells, B-cell-depleted T cells, or PBMCs.

The table lists this clone with a few counts. This study enrolled people aged 18 to 89 from around 25 US geographic areas. Participants' own reports of clinical history determined their cohort assignment. The CDR3 is made up of 15 amino acids. J lost 0 bases, V lost 4 bases, and 2 bases had no gene match. Germline V gene data show CDR1 as SEHNR and CDR2 as FQNEAQ (reference sequence). Some clones are missing from TCRdb's copy, which holds only in-frame ones; the method was immunoSEQ multiplex PCR. Found here are 210,000 or so clones, about four fifths of them singletons; the top ten hold around 10%. Sample: PBMCs or T cells enriched from blood (not recorded which). V usage is TRBV7-9 and J usage is TRBJ1-5; 8 positions match TRBD1. The clonotype comes from a woman in her forties or fifties with acute COVID-19. The CDR3 DNA sequence: TGTGCCAGCAGCTCGACAGGGGTTAGCAATCAGCCCCAGCATTTT. Residues: CASSSTGVSNQPQHF.